This T cell receptor beta chain stems from a study of blood T cell repertoires in COVID-19. Study background: Samples taken during acute and convalescent COVID-19 were collected in the United States, Italy and Spain.

Method: immunoSEQ multiplex PCR; TCRdb's copy keeps in-frame clones and lacks some. The sample includes about 89,000 clones, 82% seen only once; the top ten take 8% to 13%. CDR3 size: 15 residues. This receptor was obtained from a man in his 70s with acute or convalescent COVID-19. V usage is TRBV21-1 and J usage is TRBJ2-7; the D call in the table, TRBD2, was not verified against the DNA. TRBV21-1 is given as a pseudogene. The sequenced material came from peripheral blood. The CDR3 spells CASSLGTSGTYEQYF. CDR3 coding DNA: TGTGCCAGCAGCTTGGGGACTAGCGGTACCTACGAGCAGTACTTC.